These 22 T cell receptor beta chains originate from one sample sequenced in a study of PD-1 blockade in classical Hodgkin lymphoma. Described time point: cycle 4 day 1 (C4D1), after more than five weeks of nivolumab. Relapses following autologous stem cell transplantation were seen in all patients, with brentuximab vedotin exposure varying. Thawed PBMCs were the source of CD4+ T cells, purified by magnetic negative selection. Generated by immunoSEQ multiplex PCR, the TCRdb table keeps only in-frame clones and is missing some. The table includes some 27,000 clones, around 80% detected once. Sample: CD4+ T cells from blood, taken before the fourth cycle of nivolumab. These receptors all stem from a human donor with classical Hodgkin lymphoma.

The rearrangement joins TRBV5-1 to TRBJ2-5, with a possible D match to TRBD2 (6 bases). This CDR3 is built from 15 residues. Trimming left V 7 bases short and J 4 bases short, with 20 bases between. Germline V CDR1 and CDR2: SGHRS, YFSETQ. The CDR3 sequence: CASCDRDSTRETQYF. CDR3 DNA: TGCGCCAGCTGCGATCGGGACTCCACGCGAGAGACCCAGTACTTC.

The CDR3 spells CASRERGTDTQYF. CDR3 coding DNA: TGTGCCAGCAGGGAAAGGGGGACAGATACGCAGTATTTT. This chain connects TRBV6-5 to TRBJ2-3, with D possibly being TRBD1 (6 bases). The CDR3 runs 13 residues. The V and J ends lost 6 bases and 3 bases respectively, with 10 bases between them. Germline CDR1 MNHEY, CDR2 SVGAGI.

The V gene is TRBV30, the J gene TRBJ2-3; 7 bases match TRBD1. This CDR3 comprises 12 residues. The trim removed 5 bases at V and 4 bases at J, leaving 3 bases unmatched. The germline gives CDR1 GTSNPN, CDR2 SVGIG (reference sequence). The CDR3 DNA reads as TGTGCCTGGGACAGGGCAGCAGATACGCAGTATTTT. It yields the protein CAWDRAADTQYF.

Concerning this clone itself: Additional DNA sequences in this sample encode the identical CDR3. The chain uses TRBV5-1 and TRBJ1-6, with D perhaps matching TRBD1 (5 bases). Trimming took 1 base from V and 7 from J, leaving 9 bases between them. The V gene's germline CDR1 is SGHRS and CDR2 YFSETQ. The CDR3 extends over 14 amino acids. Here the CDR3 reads CASSLQGENSPLHF. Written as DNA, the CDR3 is TGCGCCAGCAGCTTGCAGGGTGAGAATTCACCCCTCCACTTT.

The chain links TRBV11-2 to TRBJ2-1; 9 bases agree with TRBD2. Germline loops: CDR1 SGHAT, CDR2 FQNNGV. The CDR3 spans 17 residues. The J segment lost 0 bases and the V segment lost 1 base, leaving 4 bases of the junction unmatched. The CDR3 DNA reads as TGTGCCAGCAGCTTAGTAGCGGGGGTTTACTCCTACAATGAGCAGTTCTTC. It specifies CASSLVAGVYSYNEQFF. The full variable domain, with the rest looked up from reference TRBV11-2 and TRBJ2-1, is EAGVAQSPRYKIIEKRQSVAFWCNPISGHATLYWYQQILGQGPKLLIQFQNNGVVDDSQLPKDRFSAERLKGVDSTLKIQPAKLEDSAVYLCASSLVAGVYSYNEQFFGPGTRLTVL.

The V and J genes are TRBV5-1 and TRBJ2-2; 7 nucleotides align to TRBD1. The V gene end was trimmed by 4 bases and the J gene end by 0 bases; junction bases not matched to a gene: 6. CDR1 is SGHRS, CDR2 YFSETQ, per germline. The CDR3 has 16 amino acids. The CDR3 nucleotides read TGCGCCAGCAGCCCTACGGGACAGTCGAACACCGGGGAGCTGTTTTTT. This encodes CASSPTGQSNTGELFF.

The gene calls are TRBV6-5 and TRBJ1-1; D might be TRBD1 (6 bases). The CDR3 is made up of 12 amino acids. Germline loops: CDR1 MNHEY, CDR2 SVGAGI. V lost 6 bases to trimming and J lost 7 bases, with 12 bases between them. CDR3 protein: CASRLQGSEAFF. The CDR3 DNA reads TGTGCCAGCAGGCTACAGGGAAGTGAAGCTTTCTTT.

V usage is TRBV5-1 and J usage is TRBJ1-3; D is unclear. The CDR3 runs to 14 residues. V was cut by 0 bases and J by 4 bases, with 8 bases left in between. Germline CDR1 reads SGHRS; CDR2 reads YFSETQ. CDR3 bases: TGCGCCAGCAGCTTGGGGGCATTCGGAAACACCATATATTTT. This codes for CASSLGAFGNTIYF.

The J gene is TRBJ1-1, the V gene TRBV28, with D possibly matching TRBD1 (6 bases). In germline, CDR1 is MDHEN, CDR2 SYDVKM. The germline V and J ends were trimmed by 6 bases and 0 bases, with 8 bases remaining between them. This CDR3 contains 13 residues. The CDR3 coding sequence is TGTGCCAGCAGGACAGGTATGAACACTGAAGCTTTCTTT. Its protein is CASRTGMNTEAFF.

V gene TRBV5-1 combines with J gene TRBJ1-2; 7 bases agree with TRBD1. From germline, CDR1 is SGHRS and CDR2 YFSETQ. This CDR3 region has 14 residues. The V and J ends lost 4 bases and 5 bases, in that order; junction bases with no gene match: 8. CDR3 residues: CASSGTQGSYGYTF. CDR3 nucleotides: TGCGCCAGCAGCGGAACACAGGGGAGTTATGGCTACACCTTC. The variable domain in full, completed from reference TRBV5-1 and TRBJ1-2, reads KAGVTQTPRYLIKTRGQQVTLSCSPISGHRSVSWYQQTPGQGLQFLFEYFSETQRNKGNFPGRFSGRQFSNSRSEMNVSTLELGDSALYLCASSGTQGSYGYTFGSGTRLTVV.

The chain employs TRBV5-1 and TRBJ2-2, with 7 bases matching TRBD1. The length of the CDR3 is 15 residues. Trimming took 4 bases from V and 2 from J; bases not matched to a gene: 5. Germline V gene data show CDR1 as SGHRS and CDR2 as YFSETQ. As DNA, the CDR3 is TGCGCCAGCAGCGTGGACAGGTTCAACACCGGGGAGCTGTTTTTT. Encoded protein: CASSVDRFNTGELFF.

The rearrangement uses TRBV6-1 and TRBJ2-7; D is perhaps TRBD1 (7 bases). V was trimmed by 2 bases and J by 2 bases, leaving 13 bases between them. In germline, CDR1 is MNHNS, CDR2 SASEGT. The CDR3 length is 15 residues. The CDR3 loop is CASSEWRDSPYEQYF. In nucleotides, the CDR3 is TGTGCCAGCAGTGAATGGAGGGACAGCCCCTACGAGCAGTACTTC.

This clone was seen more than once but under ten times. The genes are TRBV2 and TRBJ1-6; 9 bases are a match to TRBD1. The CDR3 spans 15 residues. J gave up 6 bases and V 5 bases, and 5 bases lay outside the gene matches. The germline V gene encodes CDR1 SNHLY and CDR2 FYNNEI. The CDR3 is CASSTRTGANSPLHF. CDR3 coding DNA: TGTGCCAGCAGTACAAGGACAGGGGCTAATTCACCCCTCCACTTT. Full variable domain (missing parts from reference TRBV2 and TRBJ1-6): EPEVTQTPSHQVTQMGQEVILRCVPISNHLYFYWYRQILGQKVEFLVSFYNNEISEKSEIFDDQFSVERPDGSNFTLKIRSTKLEDSAMYFCASSTRTGANSPLHFGNGTRLTVT.

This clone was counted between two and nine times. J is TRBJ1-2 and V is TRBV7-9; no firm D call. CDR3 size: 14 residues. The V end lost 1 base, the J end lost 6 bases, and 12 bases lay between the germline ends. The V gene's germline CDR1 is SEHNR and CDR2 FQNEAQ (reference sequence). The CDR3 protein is CASSLGTLVHGYTF. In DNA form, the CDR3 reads TGTGCCAGCAGCTTAGGGACCCTCGTACATGGCTACACCTTC.

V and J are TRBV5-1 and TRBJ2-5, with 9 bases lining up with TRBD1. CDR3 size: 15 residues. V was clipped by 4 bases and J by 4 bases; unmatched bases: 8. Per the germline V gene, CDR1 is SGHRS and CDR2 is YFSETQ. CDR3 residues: CASSTGQGSGETQYF. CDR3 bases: TGCGCCAGCAGCACTGGACAGGGGTCGGGAGAGACCCAGTACTTC.

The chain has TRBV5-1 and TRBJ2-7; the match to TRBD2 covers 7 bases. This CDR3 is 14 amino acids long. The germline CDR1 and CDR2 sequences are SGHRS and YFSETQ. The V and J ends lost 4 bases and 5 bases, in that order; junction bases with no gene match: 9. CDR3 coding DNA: TGCGCCAGCAGCCCGGGAGGAAGTATAAACGAGCAGTACTTC. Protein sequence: CASSPGGSINEQYF.

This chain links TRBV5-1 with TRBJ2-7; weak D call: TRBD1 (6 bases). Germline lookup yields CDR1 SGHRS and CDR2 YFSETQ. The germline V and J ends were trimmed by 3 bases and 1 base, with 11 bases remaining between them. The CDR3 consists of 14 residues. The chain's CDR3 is CASSSQTGSYEQYF. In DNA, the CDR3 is TGCGCCAGCAGCTCCCAGACAGGTTCCTACGAGCAGTACTTC.

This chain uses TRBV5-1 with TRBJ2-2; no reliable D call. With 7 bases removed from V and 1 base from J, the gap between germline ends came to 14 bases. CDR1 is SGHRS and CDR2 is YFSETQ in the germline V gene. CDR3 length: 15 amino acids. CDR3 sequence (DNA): TGCGCCAGCGCCTTAGAAGTCCTGAACACCGGGGAGCTGTTTTTT. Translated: CASALEVLNTGELFF.

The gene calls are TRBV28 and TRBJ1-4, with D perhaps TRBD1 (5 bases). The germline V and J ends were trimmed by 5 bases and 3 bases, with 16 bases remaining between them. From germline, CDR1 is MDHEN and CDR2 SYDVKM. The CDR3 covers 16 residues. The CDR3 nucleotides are TGTGCCAGCAGTATCACCGTAGACAGTTCTAATGAAAAACTGTTTTTT. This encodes CASSITVDSSNEKLFF.

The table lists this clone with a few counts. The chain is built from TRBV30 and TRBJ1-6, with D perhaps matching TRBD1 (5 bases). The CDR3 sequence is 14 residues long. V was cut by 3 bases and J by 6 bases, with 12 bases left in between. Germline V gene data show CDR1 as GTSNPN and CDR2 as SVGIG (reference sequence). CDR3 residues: CAWRPRGVNSPLHF. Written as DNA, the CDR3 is TGTGCCTGGAGGCCGAGGGGCGTTAATTCACCCCTCCACTTT.

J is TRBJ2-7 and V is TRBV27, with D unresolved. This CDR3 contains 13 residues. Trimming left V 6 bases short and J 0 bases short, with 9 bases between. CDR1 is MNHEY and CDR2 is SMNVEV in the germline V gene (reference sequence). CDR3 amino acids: CASRSMDSYEQYF. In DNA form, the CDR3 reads TGTGCCAGCAGATCGATGGACTCCTACGAGCAGTACTTC.

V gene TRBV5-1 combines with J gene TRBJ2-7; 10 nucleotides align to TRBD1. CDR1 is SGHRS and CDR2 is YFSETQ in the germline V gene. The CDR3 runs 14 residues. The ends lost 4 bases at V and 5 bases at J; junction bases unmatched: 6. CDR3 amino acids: CASSHRDRGNEQYF. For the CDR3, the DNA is TGCGCCAGCAGCCACCGGGACAGGGGCAACGAGCAGTACTTC. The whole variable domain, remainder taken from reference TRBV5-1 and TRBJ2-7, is KAGVTQTPRYLIKTRGQQVTLSCSPISGHRSVSWYQQTPGQGLQFLFEYFSETQRNKGNFPGRFSGRQFSNSRSEMNVSTLELGDSALYLCASSHRDRGNEQYFGPGTRLTVT.